The 17 T cell receptor beta chains reported below all come from one sample, sequenced in a study of T cell repertoires in cytomegalovirus infection. No antigens are known for them. MiXCR, applied by TCRdb to the reads, yields one record per CDR3 protein. The sample carries some 940,000 distinct CDR3 sequences, around 30% recorded once. The sample consisted of cultured CD8+ T cells from PBMCs, taken from culture after CMV antigen stimulation. These receptors were collected from a human donor in good health (CMV status not recorded). Some clones in this sample may be carry-over from other donors' samples.

J is TRBJ1-2 and V is TRBV4-3; no reliable D call. The V gene's germline CDR1 is LGHNA and CDR2 YSLEER. There are 17 residues in the CDR3. V gave up 4 bases and J gave up 3 bases, with 21 bases separating them. This chain's CDR3 is CASSRLVPEGSHYGYTF. The CDR3, as DNA: TGCGCCAGCAGCCGCCTTGTCCCTGAGGGTTCCCACTATGGCTACACCTTC.

This clonotype was seen many times. This chain's CDR3 is CASSSWDRPSNYGYTF. The CDR3 DNA reads TGTGCCAGCAGTTCCTGGGACAGGCCTTCTAACTATGGCTACACCTTC. J is TRBJ1-2 and V is TRBV12-3 or TRBV12-4; 8 bases map to TRBD1. With 4 bases clipped from V and 0 bases from J, the junction kept 7 bases outside the gene matches. This CDR3 is 16 amino acids long.

The chain links TRBV11-2 to TRBJ2-2; no definite D call. This CDR3 spans 13 amino acids. Trimming shortened V by 3 bases and J by 7 bases, and 9 bases separated the two germline ends. Germline values: CDR1 SGHAT, CDR2 FQNNGV. In DNA, the CDR3 is TGTGCCAGCAGCTTCGGGCCGGTCGGGGAGCTGTTTTTT. Translated: CASSFGPVGELFF.

This clonotype was seen a few times. The J gene is TRBJ2-2, the V gene TRBV19; D gene uncertain. Germline V gene sequence: CDR1 LNHDA, CDR2 SQIVND (reference sequence). V lost 3 bases, J lost 0 bases, and 5 bases lay in between. The CDR3 covers 14 residues. Written as DNA, the CDR3 is TGTGCCAGTAGTATTGGAGCGAACACCGGGGAGCTGTTTTTT. It specifies CASSIGANTGELFF. The whole variable domain, filled in from reference TRBV19 and TRBJ2-2, reads DGGITQSPKYLFRKEGQNVTLSCEQNLNHDAMYWYRQDPGQGLRLIYYSQIVNDFQKGDIAEGYSVSREKKESFPLTVTSAQKNPTAFYLCASSIGANTGELFFGEGSRLTVL.

The sample holds many counts of this clonotype. The chain joins TRBV7-9 to TRBJ1-2; D is ambiguous. Germline V CDR1 and CDR2: SEHNR, FQNEAQ (reference sequence). The CDR3 sequence is 14 residues long. Trimming took off 1 base at V and 4 bases at J, with 10 bases between the two ends. In DNA, the CDR3 is TGTGCCAGCAGCTTAGGGGCTGACACCTATGGCTACACCTTC. Its protein product is CASSLGADTYGYTF.

The rearrangement joins TRBV6-6 to TRBJ2-6; D remains ambiguous. V was shortened by 5 bases and J by 0 bases, with 17 bases between the two germline ends. Germline CDR1 and CDR2: MNHNY and SVGAGI (reference sequence). The CDR3 runs 18 residues. The CDR3 DNA is TGTGCCAGCAGTCCCCTGACAAGTTCCTACTCTGGGGCCAACGTCCTGACTTTC. The encoded protein is CASSPLTSSYSGANVLTF.

The rearrangement uses TRBV7-6 and TRBJ1-1; possible D gene TRBD1, 6 bases. The CDR3 spans 15 residues. V was pared by 2 bases and J by 0 bases, with 10 bases between. CDR1 is SGHVS and CDR2 is FNYEAQ in the germline V gene. The CDR3: CASSLQGDMNTEAFF. CDR3 coding DNA: TGTGCCAGCAGCTTACAAGGGGACATGAACACTGAAGCTTTCTTT.

This clonotype was detected a few times. The limits of the CDR3 on the DNA are not certain, so only TCRdb's listed CDR3 is given. This chain uses TRBV7-5 with TRBJ2-7; the DNA was not compared with TRBD1, the D call given in the table. TRBV7-5 is an annotated pseudogene. The CDR3 is 18 residues long, ends included. The CDR3 region is CISVPEAYGTELTLEQYV.

The chain recombines TRBV6-2 or TRBV6-3 with TRBJ2-1, with 7 bases matching TRBD2. Germline V gene data show CDR1 as MNHEY and CDR2 as SVGEGT. The CDR3 totals 13 residues. Trimming cost V 8 bases and J 4 bases; bases outside gene matches: 5. CDR3 loop: CASLAAIYNEQFF. CDR3 nucleotide sequence: TGTGCCAGCCTAGCGGCGATTTACAATGAGCAGTTCTTC.

In nucleotides, the CDR3 is TGTGCCAGCACATTCGGGTCTCTCTACGAGCAGTACGTC. Protein: CASTFGSLYEQYV. The V and J genes are TRBV6-2 or TRBV6-3 and TRBJ2-7, with D uncertain. The CDR3 is 13 residues long. With 7 bases removed from V and 3 bases from J, the gap between germline ends came to 13 bases. The germline CDR1 and CDR2 sequences are MNHEY and SVGEGT.

V gene TRBV6-2 or TRBV6-3 combines with J gene TRBJ2-3; D may be TRBD2 (5 bases). With 2 bases removed from V and 5 bases from J, the gap between germline ends came to 17 bases. Germline CDR1 is MNHEY and CDR2 is SVGEGT. This CDR3 comprises 16 residues. The CDR3 region has the DNA TGTGCCAGCAGTTACATGTCTGTGCCTAGCCGAGATACGCAGTATTTT. Protein sequence: CASSYMSVPSRDTQYF.

In this sample, this clonotype turned up a few times. Here the CDR3 DNA reads TGTGCCAGCGCGGTTTGGGGCCCCTTCGGCGACGAGCAGTACGTC. The encoded protein is CASAVWGPFGDEQYV. The J gene is TRBJ2-7, the V gene TRBV6-1, with D possibly being TRBD1 (5 bases). Germline V gene lookup returns CDR1 MNHNS and CDR2 SASEGT. Trimming took 8 bases from V and 5 from J, leaving 22 bases between them. The CDR3 length is 15 residues.

V usage is TRBV4-3 and J usage is TRBJ2-5; 10 positions agree with TRBD2. Germline assignment: CDR1 LGHNA and CDR2 YSLEER. V was pared by 0 bases and J by 6 bases, with 7 bases of the junction left unmatched. The CDR3 spans 16 residues. DNA for the CDR3: TGCGCCAGCAGCCAAGACAGCGGGGGGGCCGGTCAGACCCAGTACTTC. Amino acid sequence: CASSQDSGGAGQTQYF.

To note about this clonotype: One junction end disagrees with the germline gene, perhaps due to a read error. CDR3 amino acids: CASSYEGAPQGTQYF. The CDR3 nucleotides read TGTGCCAGCAGTTACGAGGGGGCCCCCCAAGGGACCCAGTACTTC. The V and J genes are TRBV6-6 and TRBJ2-5, with 7 bases lining up with TRBD1. This CDR3 comprises 15 residues. Germline V gene sequence: CDR1 MNHNY, CDR2 SVGAGI (reference sequence).

The table lists this clonotype with a few counts. The CDR3 DNA reads TGCAGCGTTGAATCCCCCGGACAGGGGTTAGGAGAGACCCAGTACTTC. Translated, it gives CSVESPGQGLGETQYF. The V call is TRBV29-1, the J call TRBJ2-5; 9 bases line up with TRBD1. The CDR3 is 16 amino acids. CDR1 SQVTM and CDR2 ANQGSEA come from the germline V gene. V was pared by 2 bases and J by 4 bases, with 11 bases of the junction left unmatched.

This clonotype was seen at least ten times. The chain joins TRBV19 to TRBJ2-2; TRBD1 matches at 7 bases. Trimming removed 8 bases from V and 3 bases from J; junction bases left unmatched: 3. Germline CDR1 is LNHDA and CDR2 is SQIVND (reference sequence). This CDR3 region has 13 residues. The CDR3 DNA sequence: TGTGCCAGTCGACAGGGTTACACCGGGGAGCTGTTTTTT. Translation: CASRQGYTGELFF. Drawing the rest from reference TRBV19 and TRBJ2-2, the complete variable domain is DGGITQSPKYLFRKEGQNVTLSCEQNLNHDAMYWYRQDPGQGLRLIYYSQIVNDFQKGDIAEGYSVSREKKESFPLTVTSAQKNPTAFYLCASRQGYTGELFFGEGSRLTVL.

The J gene is TRBJ2-1, the V gene TRBV4-1; 8 bases agree with TRBD2. Germline assignment: CDR1 MGHRA and CDR2 YSYEKL. Germline trimming cut 0 bases from V and 6 bases from J; bases unmatched to any gene: 13. The CDR3 contains 18 residues. The CDR3 spells CASSQDFFGGGLGNEQFF. The CDR3 DNA sequence: TGCGCCAGCAGCCAAGACTTTTTCGGCGGGGGGCTCGGCAATGAGCAGTTCTTC.